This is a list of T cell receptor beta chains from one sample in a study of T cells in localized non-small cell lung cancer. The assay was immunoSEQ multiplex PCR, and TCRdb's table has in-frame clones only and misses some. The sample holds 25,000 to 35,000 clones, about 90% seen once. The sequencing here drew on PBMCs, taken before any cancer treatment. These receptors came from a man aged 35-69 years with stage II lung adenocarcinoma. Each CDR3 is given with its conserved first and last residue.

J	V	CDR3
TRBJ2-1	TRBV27	CASSRGLAGDNEQFF
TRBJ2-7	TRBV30	CAWSRDRNYYEQYF
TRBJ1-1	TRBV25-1	CASTGQGNTEAFF
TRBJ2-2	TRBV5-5	CASSPGTTTGELFF
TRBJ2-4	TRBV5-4	CASSPTQGLAKNIQYF
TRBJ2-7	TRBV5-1	CASRWDRVTYEQYF
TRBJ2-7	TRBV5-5	CASSSFGSGLRDEQYF
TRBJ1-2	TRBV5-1	CASSGFGHGYTF
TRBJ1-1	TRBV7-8	CASIPRDRGITEAFF
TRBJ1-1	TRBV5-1	CASSPGTVQEAFF
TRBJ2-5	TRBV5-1	CASSPGTGRRQETQYF
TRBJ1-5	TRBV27	CASSLGTGLSNQPQHF
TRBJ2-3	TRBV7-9	CASTPRDSGTDTQYF
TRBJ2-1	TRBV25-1	CASSQAASSYNEQFF
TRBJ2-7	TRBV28	CASNRGTGNEQYF
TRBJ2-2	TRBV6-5	CASHPGTGNTGELFF
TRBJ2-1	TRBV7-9	CASSLWSGGGYEQFF
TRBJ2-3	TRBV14	CASSRDRSTDTQYF
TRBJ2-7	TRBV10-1	CASSDLDMGTGTYEQYF
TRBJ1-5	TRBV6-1	CASSEEAGNQPQHF
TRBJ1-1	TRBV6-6	CASRPADMPNTEAFF
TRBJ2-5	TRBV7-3	CASSLTSGRGETQYF
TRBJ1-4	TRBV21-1	CASSKRFGILLFF
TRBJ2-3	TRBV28	CASSSPNFGTDTQYF
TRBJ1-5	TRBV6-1	CASSEREGQPQHF
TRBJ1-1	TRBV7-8	CASSGGGNTEAFF
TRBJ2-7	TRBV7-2	CASSLAGRTYEQYF
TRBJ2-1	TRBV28	CASERGQGDYNEQFF